This T cell receptor (beta chain) was sequenced in a study of cytomegalovirus exposure and HLA in healthy donors. Amplification used 60 Vbeta primers and 13 Jbeta primers. Sequencing used immunoSEQ multiplex PCR; TCRdb keeps in-frame clones, though not all of them. The sample lists fewer than 70,000 clones; just over 65% were seen once. The sequence was collected from a woman in her twenties or thirties in good health and CMV-seronegative. The source material was PBMCs.

CDR3 amino acids: CAISSISTGVTGYTF. In DNA form, the CDR3 reads TGTGCCATCAGTTCTATCAGTACAGGGGTGACGGGCTACACCTTC. This chain links TRBV10-3 with TRBJ1-2; 7 nucleotides agree with TRBD1. There are 15 residues in the CDR3. The germline gives CDR1 ENHRY, CDR2 SYGVKD. The V and J ends lost 5 bases and 8 bases, in that order; junction bases with no gene match: 14.